A selection of T cell receptor beta chains follows, all from one sample in a study of T cell responses to AZD1222 COVID-19 vaccine. Generated by immunoSEQ multiplex PCR, the TCRdb table keeps only in-frame clones and is missing some. The table has 100,000 or so clones, about 86% seen once; the top ten hold about 6%. The sample was peripheral blood, taken 28 days after the second AZD1222 dose. These receptors were taken from an adult who received the AZD1222 COVID-19 vaccine. The CDR3 runs from the conserved cysteine through the conserved F or W. Each record gives: V gene, D gene, clone size, CDR3 length, J gene, CDR3 DNA, CDR3 protein. A D gene is named only where the DNA matches it firmly. Only part of the rows carry a size: once, few, many, or a class if the clone is expanded.

V gene: TRBV18
D gene: -
clone size: -
CDR3 length: 15
J gene: TRBJ1-5
CDR3 DNA: TGTGCCAGCTCCGCATGGGCTGGGGCCAATCAGCCCCAGCATTTT
CDR3 protein: CASSAWAGANQPQHF

V gene: TRBV19
D gene: TRBD1
clone size: -
CDR3 length: 16
J gene: TRBJ2-7
CDR3 DNA: TGTGCCAGTACTGATACAGGGGGAGGAAGCTCCTACGAGCAGTACTTC
CDR3 protein: CASTDTGGGSSYEQYF

V gene: TRBV19
D gene: TRBD1
clone size: once
CDR3 length: 16
J gene: TRBJ2-2
CDR3 DNA: TGTGCCAGTAGCAAGACAGGGGGACTGAACACCGGGGAGCTGTTTTTT
CDR3 protein: CASSKTGGLNTGELFF

V gene: TRBV9
D gene: -
clone size: once
CDR3 length: 15
J gene: TRBJ2-1
CDR3 DNA: TGTGCCAGCAGCGTTCCCGGGAGTTGGGACAATGAGCAGTTCTTC
CDR3 protein: CASSVPGSWDNEQFF

V gene: TRBV7-9
D gene: -
clone size: -
CDR3 length: 13
J gene: TRBJ2-1
CDR3 DNA: TGTGCCAGCAGCAGGGACAACTACAATGAGCAGTTCTTC
CDR3 protein: CASSRDNYNEQFF

V gene: TRBV28
D gene: TRBD1
clone size: -
CDR3 length: 15
J gene: TRBJ1-1
CDR3 DNA: TGTGCCAGCAGTTTAAGAGGGACAGGGGGGGTTGAAGCTTTCTTT
CDR3 protein: CASSLRGTGGVEAFF

V gene: TRBV2
D gene: -
clone size: -
CDR3 length: 16
J gene: TRBJ2-6
CDR3 DNA: TGTGCCAGCACCCAGCAGGGGGGTTTTGGGGCCAACGTCCTGACTTTC
CDR3 protein: CASTQQGGFGANVLTF

V gene: TRBV5-8
D gene: TRBD1
clone size: -
CDR3 length: 14
J gene: TRBJ1-6
CDR3 DNA: TGTGCCAGCAGCGTAGACAGGGGGCTCTCACCCCTCCACTTT
CDR3 protein: CASSVDRGLSPLHF

V gene: TRBV5-1
D gene: TRBD1
clone size: -
CDR3 length: 16
J gene: TRBJ1-1
CDR3 DNA: TGCGCCAGCAGCTTGGTAGCGGGGACAGTGAACACTGAAGCTTTCTTT
CDR3 protein: CASSLVAGTVNTEAFF

V gene: TRBV27
D gene: -
clone size: once
CDR3 length: 13
J gene: TRBJ2-7
CDR3 DNA: TGTGCCAGCAGTTTAATGGGACCCCACGAGCAGTACTTC
CDR3 protein: CASSLMGPHEQYF

V gene: TRBV30
D gene: TRBD1
clone size: -
CDR3 length: 15
J gene: TRBJ1-2
CDR3 DNA: TGTGCCTGGAGTCCGACTGACAGGGCTAACTATGGCTACACCTTC
CDR3 protein: CAWSPTDRANYGYTF

V gene: TRBV4-1
D gene: -
clone size: -
CDR3 length: 13
J gene: TRBJ2-7
CDR3 DNA: TGCGCCAGCAGCCATGGACTACCCTACGAGCAGTACTTC
CDR3 protein: CASSHGLPYEQYF

V gene: TRBV3-1/TRBV3-2
D gene: -
clone size: once
CDR3 length: 13
J gene: TRBJ1-2
CDR3 DNA: TGTGCCAGCAGCCAAGAGACGGTATATGGCTACACCTTC
CDR3 protein: CASSQETVYGYTF

V gene: TRBV5-1
D gene: -
clone size: -
CDR3 length: 13
J gene: TRBJ2-2
CDR3 DNA: TGCGCCAGCAGCTTTACAGCCCCCCGGGAGCTGTTTTTT
CDR3 protein: CASSFTAPRELFF

V gene: TRBV10-3
D gene: -
clone size: -
CDR3 length: 14
J gene: TRBJ2-3
CDR3 DNA: TGTGCCATCAGTGTGGCAGGGGGGGCGGATACGCAGTATTTT
CDR3 protein: CAISVAGGADTQYF

V gene: TRBV7-3
D gene: TRBD1
clone size: -
CDR3 length: 16
J gene: TRBJ2-2
CDR3 DNA: TGTGCCAGCAGCTCCCGGGACAGGGGGCTTACCGGGGAGCTGTTTTTT
CDR3 protein: CASSSRDRGLTGELFF

V gene: TRBV5-1
D gene: TRBD1
clone size: -
CDR3 length: 16
J gene: TRBJ1-6
CDR3 DNA: TGCGCCAGCAGCCAAACAGGGGGCTCCTATAATTCACCCCTCCACTTT
CDR3 protein: CASSQTGGSYNSPLHF

V gene: TRBV24-1
D gene: TRBD2
clone size: -
CDR3 length: 14
J gene: TRBJ2-1
CDR3 DNA: TGTGCCACCAGTGACCCGGGACTAGCTGAGGAGCAGTTCTTC
CDR3 protein: CATSDPGLAEEQFF

V gene: TRBV11-2
D gene: TRBD1
clone size: -
CDR3 length: 15
J gene: TRBJ2-2
CDR3 DNA: TGTGCCAGCAGCCTACAGGGGGCGGGAACCGGGGAGCTGTTTTTT
CDR3 protein: CASSLQGAGTGELFF

V gene: TRBV4-1
D gene: TRBD1
clone size: -
CDR3 length: 14
J gene: TRBJ1-5
CDR3 DNA: TGCGCCAGCAGCCCCAGGGGGGGCAATCAGCCCCAGCATTTT
CDR3 protein: CASSPRGGNQPQHF

V gene: TRBV6-5
D gene: TRBD1
clone size: few
CDR3 length: 14
J gene: TRBJ1-2
CDR3 DNA: TGTGCCAGCCTCCCGGGACAGGGAACGGGTGGCTACACCTTC
CDR3 protein: CASLPGQGTGGYTF

V gene: TRBV15
D gene: -
clone size: -
CDR3 length: 16
J gene: TRBJ2-6
CDR3 DNA: TGTGCCACCAGCAGAAGGTCGGGGTCGGGGGCCAACGTCCTGACTTTC
CDR3 protein: CATSRRSGSGANVLTF

V gene: TRBV3-1/TRBV3-2
D gene: -
clone size: -
CDR3 length: 15
J gene: TRBJ2-6
CDR3 DNA: TGTGCCAGCAGCCAAGTGCAATCTGGGGCCAACGTCCTGACTTTC
CDR3 protein: CASSQVQSGANVLTF

V gene: TRBV18
D gene: -
clone size: -
CDR3 length: 16
J gene: TRBJ1-2
CDR3 DNA: TGTGCCAGCTCACCCAGGGCTGGGCCGGATTGGTATGGCTACACCTTC
CDR3 protein: CASSPRAGPDWYGYTF

V gene: TRBV11-3
D gene: TRBD2
clone size: -
CDR3 length: 15
J gene: TRBJ2-7
CDR3 DNA: TGTGCCAGCAGCCCAGGCGGGAGTCACGGGTACGAGCAGTACTTC
CDR3 protein: CASSPGGSHGYEQYF

V gene: TRBV27
D gene: TRBD2
clone size: -
CDR3 length: 15
J gene: TRBJ2-5
CDR3 DNA: TGTGCCAGCAGTTTATGGGGGGGTCCAGGGGAGACCCAGTACTTC
CDR3 protein: CASSLWGGPGETQYF

V gene: TRBV6-5
D gene: TRBD1
clone size: -
CDR3 length: 12
J gene: TRBJ1-1
CDR3 DNA: TGTGCCAGCAGAGGACAGGGAACTGAAGCTTTCTTT
CDR3 protein: CASRGQGTEAFF

V gene: TRBV10-3
D gene: TRBD1
clone size: -
CDR3 length: 14
J gene: TRBJ2-5
CDR3 DNA: TGTGCCATCAGTCCGGGACAGGGGGCTGGGACCCAGTACTTC
CDR3 protein: CAISPGQGAGTQYF

V gene: TRBV2
D gene: -
clone size: once
CDR3 length: 12
J gene: TRBJ2-5
CDR3 DNA: TGTGCCAGCAGTGTGGAGAGGGCGACCCAGTACTTC
CDR3 protein: CASSVERATQYF

V gene: TRBV6-6
D gene: -
clone size: few
CDR3 length: 17
J gene: TRBJ2-3
CDR3 DNA: TGTGCCAGCAGTCCCACTATAGGAGGGGGGGCAGGGGATACGCAGTATTTT
CDR3 protein: CASSPTIGGGAGDTQYF

V gene: TRBV6-5
D gene: -
clone size: -
CDR3 length: 14
J gene: TRBJ2-7
CDR3 DNA: TGTGCCAGCAACCACGGGATTGCGGGACACGAGCAGTACTTC
CDR3 protein: CASNHGIAGHEQYF

V gene: TRBV10-3
D gene: -
clone size: -
CDR3 length: 14
J gene: TRBJ2-3
CDR3 DNA: TGTGCCAGCAACAGGGACCCTAGCACAGATACGCAGTATTTT
CDR3 protein: CASNRDPSTDTQYF

V gene: TRBV27
D gene: -
clone size: -
CDR3 length: 16
J gene: TRBJ1-1
CDR3 DNA: TGTGCCAGCAGCGAGACAGTGTCAACCCTCGGGACTGAAGCTTTCTTT
CDR3 protein: CASSETVSTLGTEAFF

V gene: TRBV30
D gene: -
clone size: -
CDR3 length: 12
J gene: TRBJ2-7
CDR3 DNA: TGTGCCTGGAAATGGAGGAGCCACGAGCAGTACTTC
CDR3 protein: CAWKWRSHEQYF

V gene: TRBV28
D gene: -
clone size: -
CDR3 length: 14
J gene: TRBJ2-7
CDR3 DNA: TGTGCCACCCTGGTGGGAAACCCGGCCTACGAGCAGTACTTC
CDR3 protein: CATLVGNPAYEQYF

V gene: TRBV5-1
D gene: -
clone size: -
CDR3 length: 14
J gene: TRBJ2-2
CDR3 DNA: TGCGCCAGCACCCGGGAAGGTAACACCGGGGAGCTGTTTTTT
CDR3 protein: CASTREGNTGELFF

V gene: TRBV28
D gene: -
clone size: -
CDR3 length: 15
J gene: TRBJ2-3
CDR3 DNA: TGTGCCAGCAGCACCAAGGGGGATGGTACAGATACGCAGTATTTT
CDR3 protein: CASSTKGDGTDTQYF

V gene: TRBV29-1
D gene: TRBD2
clone size: -
CDR3 length: 15
J gene: TRBJ2-3
CDR3 DNA: TGCAGCGTTGAGTTGGCTAGCGGTAGCACAGATACGCAGTATTTT
CDR3 protein: CSVELASGSTDTQYF

V gene: TRBV5-1
D gene: -
clone size: -
CDR3 length: 12
J gene: TRBJ2-1
CDR3 DNA: TGCGCCAGCAGCTTGGAACGGGACTTTCGGTTCTTC
CDR3 protein: CASSLERDFRFF

V gene: TRBV11-1
D gene: -
clone size: -
CDR3 length: 15
J gene: TRBJ2-1
CDR3 DNA: TGTGCCAGCAGCTTAGCGACCAGGGCAGGGAATGAGCAGTTCTTC
CDR3 protein: CASSLATRAGNEQFF

V gene: TRBV10-2
D gene: -
clone size: -
CDR3 length: 12
J gene: TRBJ1-5
CDR3 DNA: TGCGCCAGCAGTGAATTTGGAGGGCCCCAGCATTTT
CDR3 protein: CASSEFGGPQHF

V gene: TRBV6-5
D gene: -
clone size: -
CDR3 length: 15
J gene: TRBJ2-7
CDR3 DNA: TGTGCCAACCCGCCCAACAGGGCCCTGACCTACGAGCAGTACTTC
CDR3 protein: CANPPNRALTYEQYF